These T cell receptor beta chains were read from a single sample in a study of identical twins. TCRdb ran MiXCR on the 5' RACE reads and lists one entry per CDR3 protein. The data hold 570,000 or so distinct CDR3 sequences, with roughly 9.5% observed a single time. This same sample was also taken into another study, of yellow fever vaccine responses in identical twins.

Source material: PBMCs. These receptors were collected from a woman aged 18-29 years in good health. Both conserved end residues are part of each CDR3. A D gene is named only where the DNA matches it firmly. Only part of the rows carry a size: once, few, many, or a class if the clone is expanded.

D gene,clone size,J gene,V gene,CDR3 protein,CDR3 DNA
TRBD2,-,TRBJ2-5,TRBV7-7,CASSPGTSGSRYF,TGTGCTAGCAGCCCTGGGACTAGCGGCTCCCGGTACTTC
TRBD1,-,TRBJ1-1,TRBV7-2,CASSTRQGSTEAFF,TGTGCCAGCAGCACAAGACAGGGGAGCACTGAAGCTTTCTTT
-,few,TRBJ1-6,TRBV7-9,CASSLSDGDSPLHF,TGTGCCAGCAGCCTCTCGGACGGAGATTCACCCCTCCACTTT
TRBD2,many,TRBJ2-3,TRBV5-8,CASSPRAGALSDTQYF,TGTGCCAGCAGCCCCCGTGCGGGAGCCTTGTCAGATACGCAGTATTTT
-,few,TRBJ1-6,TRBV30,CAWRVKSSYNSPLHF,TGTGCCTGGAGGGTGAAGAGCTCCTATAATTCACCCCTCCACTTT
-,-,TRBJ2-3,TRBV28,CASSFIRQITDTQYF,TGTGCCAGCAGTTTTATCCGTCAGATCACAGATACGCAGTATTTT
-,-,TRBJ1-2,TRBV2,CASEETGRNYGYTF,TGTGCCAGCGAAGAAACAGGGCGCAACTATGGCTACACCTTC
-,few,TRBJ2-3,TRBV6-1,CATQAGPSTDTQYF,TGTGCCACCCAAGCGGGCCCTAGCACAGATACGCAGTATTTT
-,few,TRBJ1-2,TRBV25-1,CASSESGGSYTF,TGTGCCAGCAGTGAATCCGGGGGGAGCTACACCTTC
-,many,TRBJ1-3,TRBV9,CASSAQGLSSGNTIYF,TGTGCCAGCAGCGCTCAGGGTCTCAGCTCTGGAAACACCATATATTTT
TRBD2,-,TRBJ2-3,TRBV2,CASSEAGVETDTQYF,TGTGCCAGCAGCGAAGCGGGAGTCGAGACAGATACGCAGTATTTT
-,few,TRBJ2-7,TRBV10-1,CASSESSETYYEQYF,TGCGCCAGCAGTGAGTCGAGTGAGACATACTACGAGCAGTACTTC
-,few,TRBJ2-1,TRBV28,CASSSLAIEQFF,TGTGCCAGCAGTTCTCTAGCGATTGAGCAGTTCTTC
TRBD2,-,TRBJ2-3,TRBV12-3/TRBV12-4,CASGGTSGSTDTQYF,TGTGCCAGCGGCGGGACTAGCGGGAGCACAGATACGCAGTATTTT
-,few,TRBJ1-1,TRBV2,CASSEDTARNTEAFF,TGTGCCAGCAGTGAAGATACGGCCCGAAACACTGAAGCTTTCTTT
-,many,TRBJ1-1,TRBV7-2,CASSLDRGGAFF,TGTGCCAGCAGCTTAGACCGGGGGGGAGCTTTCTTT
-,few,TRBJ2-7,TRBV5-1,CASSSWDTSYEQYF,TGCGCCAGCAGTTCCTGGGACACCTCCTACGAGCAGTACTTC
TRBD1,-,TRBJ1-6,TRBV28,CASSSGQAYNSPLHF,TGTGCCAGCAGCTCAGGACAGGCCTATAATTCACCCCTCCACTTT
TRBD2,many,TRBJ2-1,TRBV27,CASSLSGVVVNEQFF,TGTGCCAGCAGTTTGAGCGGGGTTGTGGTCAATGAGCAGTTCTTC
-,-,TRBJ2-7,TRBV12-3/TRBV12-4,CASSRTAGPHEQYF,TGTGCCAGCAGTCGGACCGCCGGCCCCCACGAGCAGTACTTC
TRBD2,-,TRBJ2-7,TRBV19,CASSPSGSEYHEQYF,TGTGCCAGTAGTCCTAGCGGGAGCGAGTACCACGAGCAGTACTTC
-,-,TRBJ2-5,TRBV6-2/TRBV6-3,CASSYTRARETQYF,TGTGCCAGCAGTTATACAAGGGCCAGGGAGACCCAGTACTTC
-,few,TRBJ2-3,TRBV7-2,CASSLGLTSTDTQYF,TGTGCCAGCAGCCTCGGACTGACTAGCACAGATACGCAGTATTTT
-,few,TRBJ2-1,TRBV10-3,CAISDLLSGDPRPDRLARNEQFF,TGTGCCATCAGTGACCTCTTGTCGGGTGATCCCAGACCGGACAGACTAGCTCGCAATGAGCAGTTCTTC
-,many,TRBJ1-5,TRBV12-3/TRBV12-4,CASSSGQGSLGPQHF,TGTGCCAGCAGTTCAGGACAAGGGTCCTTAGGGCCCCAGCATTTT
-,-,TRBJ2-7,TRBV2,CASSNRDEQYF,TGTGCCAGCAGTAACAGGGACGAGCAGTACTTC
-,-,TRBJ2-7,TRBV20-1,CCASLFRNPHEQYF,TGCTGTGCTAGCTTATTCCGAAACCCCCACGAGCAGTACTTC
TRBD1,many,TRBJ1-2,TRBV18,CASSPTGGGYTF,TGTGCCAGCTCACCGACAGGGGGTGGCTACACCTTC
-,many,TRBJ1-1,TRBV20-1,CSARYTHLNTEAFF,TGCAGTGCTAGATACACACACCTAAACACTGAAGCTTTCTTT
TRBD2,-,TRBJ2-1,TRBV30,CAWGTSGPYNEQFF,TGTGCCTGGGGGACTAGCGGTCCTTACAATGAGCAGTTCTTC
-,many,TRBJ2-3,TRBV29-1,CSVALWRGPGGTDTQYF,TGCAGCGTTGCCCTCTGGAGGGGTCCGGGAGGCACAGATACGCAGTATTTT
-,many,TRBJ2-7,TRBV5-6,CASSGGGHSYEQYF,TGTGCCAGCAGCGGCGGTGGGCACTCCTACGAGCAGTACTTC
-,few,TRBJ2-1,TRBV24-1,CATSDLQGGYNEQFF,TGTGCCACCAGTGATTTGCAGGGGGGGTACAATGAGCAGTTCTTC
-,many,TRBJ1-1,TRBV12-3/TRBV12-4,CASTLEPGLNTEAFF,TGTGCCAGCACTCTAGAACCGGGGCTGAACACTGAAGCTTTCTTT
-,many,TRBJ2-1,TRBV10-3,CAISEAQGLVNEQFF,TGTGCCATCAGTGAGGCGCAGGGTTTGGTTAATGAGCAGTTCTTC